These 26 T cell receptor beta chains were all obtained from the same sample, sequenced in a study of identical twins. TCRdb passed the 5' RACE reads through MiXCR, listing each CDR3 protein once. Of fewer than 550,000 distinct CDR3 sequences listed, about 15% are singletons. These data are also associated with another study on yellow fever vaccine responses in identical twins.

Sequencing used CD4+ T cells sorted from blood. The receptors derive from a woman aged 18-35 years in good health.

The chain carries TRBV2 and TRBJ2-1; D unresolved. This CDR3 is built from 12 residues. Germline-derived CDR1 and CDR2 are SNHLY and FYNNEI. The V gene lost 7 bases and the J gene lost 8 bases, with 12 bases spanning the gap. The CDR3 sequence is CASKSTTYEQFF. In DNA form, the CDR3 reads TGTGCCAGCAAGTCGACGACCTATGAGCAGTTCTTC.

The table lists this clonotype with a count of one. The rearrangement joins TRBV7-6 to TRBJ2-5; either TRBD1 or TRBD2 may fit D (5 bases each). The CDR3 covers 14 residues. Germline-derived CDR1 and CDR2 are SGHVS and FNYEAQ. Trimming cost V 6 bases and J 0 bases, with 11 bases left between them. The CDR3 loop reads CASSHKGHQETQYF. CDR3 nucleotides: TGTGCCAGCAGTCATAAGGGACACCAAGAGACCCAGTACTTC.

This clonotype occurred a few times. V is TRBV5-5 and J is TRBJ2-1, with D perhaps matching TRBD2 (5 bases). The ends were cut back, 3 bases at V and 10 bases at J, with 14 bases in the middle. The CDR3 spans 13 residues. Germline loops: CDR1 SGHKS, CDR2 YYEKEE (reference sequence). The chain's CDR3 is CASSSGPRVEQFF. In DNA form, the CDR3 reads TGTGCCAGCAGCTCCGGGCCGCGGGTGGAGCAGTTCTTC.

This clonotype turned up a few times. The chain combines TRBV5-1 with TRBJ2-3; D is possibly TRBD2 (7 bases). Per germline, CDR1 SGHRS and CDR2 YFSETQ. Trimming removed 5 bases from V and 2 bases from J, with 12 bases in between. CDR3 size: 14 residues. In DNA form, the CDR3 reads TGCGCCAGCAGGGCGGGGGCTTTCACAGATACGCAGTATTTT. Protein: CASRAGAFTDTQYF.

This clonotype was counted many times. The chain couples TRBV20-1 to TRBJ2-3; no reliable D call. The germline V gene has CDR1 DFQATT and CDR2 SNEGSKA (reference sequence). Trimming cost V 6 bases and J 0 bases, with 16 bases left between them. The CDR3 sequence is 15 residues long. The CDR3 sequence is CSALPTVLSTDTQYF. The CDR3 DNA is TGCAGTGCGCTTCCCACAGTCCTTAGCACAGATACGCAGTATTTT.

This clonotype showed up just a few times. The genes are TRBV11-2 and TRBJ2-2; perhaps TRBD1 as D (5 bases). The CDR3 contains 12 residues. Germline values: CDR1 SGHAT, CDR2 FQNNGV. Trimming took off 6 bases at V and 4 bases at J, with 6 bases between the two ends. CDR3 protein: CASRDTTGELFF. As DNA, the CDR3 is TGTGCCAGCAGGGACACCACCGGGGAGCTGTTTTTT.

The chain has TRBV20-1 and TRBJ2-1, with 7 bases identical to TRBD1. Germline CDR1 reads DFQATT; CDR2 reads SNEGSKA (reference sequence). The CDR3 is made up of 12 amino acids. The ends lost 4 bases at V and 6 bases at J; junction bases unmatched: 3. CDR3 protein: CSATTGSNEQFF. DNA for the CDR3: TGCAGTGCTACGACAGGGAGCAATGAGCAGTTCTTC.

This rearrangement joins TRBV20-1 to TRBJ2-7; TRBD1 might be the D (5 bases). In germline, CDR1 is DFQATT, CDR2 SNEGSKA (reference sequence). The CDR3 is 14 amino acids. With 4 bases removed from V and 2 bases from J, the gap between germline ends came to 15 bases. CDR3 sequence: CSAIPRWGPYEQYF. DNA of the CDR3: TGCAGTGCTATCCCCAGGTGGGGCCCCTACGAGCAGTACTTC.

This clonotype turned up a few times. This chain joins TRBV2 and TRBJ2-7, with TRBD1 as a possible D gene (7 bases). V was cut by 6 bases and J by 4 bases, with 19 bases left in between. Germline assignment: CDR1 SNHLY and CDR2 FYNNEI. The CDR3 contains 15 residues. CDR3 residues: CASSQRRGPTYEQYF. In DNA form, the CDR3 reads TGTGCCAGCAGCCAACGGAGGGGGCCCACTTACGAGCAGTACTTC.

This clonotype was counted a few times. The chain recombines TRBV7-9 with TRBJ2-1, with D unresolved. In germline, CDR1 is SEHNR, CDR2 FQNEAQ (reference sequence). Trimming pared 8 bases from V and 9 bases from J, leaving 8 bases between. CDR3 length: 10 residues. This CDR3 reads CASGETEQFF. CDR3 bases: TGTGCCAGCGGGGAAACTGAGCAGTTCTTC.

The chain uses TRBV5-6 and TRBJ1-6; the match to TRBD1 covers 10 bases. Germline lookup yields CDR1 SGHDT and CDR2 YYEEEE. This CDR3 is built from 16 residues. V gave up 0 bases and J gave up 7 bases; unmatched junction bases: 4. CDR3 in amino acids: CASSLGDRGLNSPLHF. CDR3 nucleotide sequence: TGTGCCAGCAGCTTGGGGGACAGGGGTCTGAATTCACCCCTCCACTTT.

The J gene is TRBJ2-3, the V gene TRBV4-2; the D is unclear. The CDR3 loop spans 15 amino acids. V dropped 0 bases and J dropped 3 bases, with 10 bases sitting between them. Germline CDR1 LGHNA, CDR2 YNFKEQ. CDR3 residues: CASSQDWARTDTQYF. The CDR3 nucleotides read TGTGCCAGCAGCCAAGATTGGGCTCGGACAGATACGCAGTATTTT.

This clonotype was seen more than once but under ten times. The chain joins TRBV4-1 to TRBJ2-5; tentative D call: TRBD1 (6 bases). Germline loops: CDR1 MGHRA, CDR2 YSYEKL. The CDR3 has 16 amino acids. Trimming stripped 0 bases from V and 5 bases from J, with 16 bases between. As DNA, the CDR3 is TGCGCCAGCAGCCAAGATCTGACAGGCCGGTGGGAGACCCAGTACTTC. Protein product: CASSQDLTGRWETQYF.

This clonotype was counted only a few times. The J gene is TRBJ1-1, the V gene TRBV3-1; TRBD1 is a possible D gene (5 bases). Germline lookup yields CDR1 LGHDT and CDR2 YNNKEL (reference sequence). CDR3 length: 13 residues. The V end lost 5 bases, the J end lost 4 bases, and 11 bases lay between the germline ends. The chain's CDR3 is CASSYTGPTEAFF. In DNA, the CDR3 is TGTGCCAGCAGCTATACAGGACCCACTGAAGCTTTCTTT.

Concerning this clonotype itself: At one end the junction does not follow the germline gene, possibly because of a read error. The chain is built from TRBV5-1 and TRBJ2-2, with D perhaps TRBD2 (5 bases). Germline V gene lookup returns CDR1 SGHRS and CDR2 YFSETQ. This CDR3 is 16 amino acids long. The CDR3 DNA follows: TGCGCCAGCAGCTTGGTGGGAGCACTTAACACCTGGGAGCTGTTTTTT. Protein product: CASSLVGALNTWELFF.

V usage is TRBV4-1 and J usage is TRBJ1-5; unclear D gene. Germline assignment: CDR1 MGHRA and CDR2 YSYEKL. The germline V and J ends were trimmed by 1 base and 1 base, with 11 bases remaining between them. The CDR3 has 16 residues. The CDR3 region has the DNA TGCGCCAGCAGCCAAGTACGGATTAACAGCAATCAGCCCCAGCATTTT. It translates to CASSQVRINSNQPQHF.

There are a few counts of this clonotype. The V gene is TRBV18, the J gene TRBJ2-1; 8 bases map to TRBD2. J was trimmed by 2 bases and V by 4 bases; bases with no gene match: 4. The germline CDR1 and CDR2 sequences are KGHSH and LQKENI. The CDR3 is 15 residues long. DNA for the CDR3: TGTGCCAGCTCACTGGAAGCGGGGGCCTACAATGAGCAGTTCTTC. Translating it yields CASSLEAGAYNEQFF.

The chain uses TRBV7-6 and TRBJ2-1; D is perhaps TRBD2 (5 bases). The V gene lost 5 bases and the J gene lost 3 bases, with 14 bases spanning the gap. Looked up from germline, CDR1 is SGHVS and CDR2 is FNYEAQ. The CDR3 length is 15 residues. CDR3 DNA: TGTGCCAGCAGCGGAGTTGAACGGGGCTACAATGAGCAGTTCTTC. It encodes CASSGVERGYNEQFF.

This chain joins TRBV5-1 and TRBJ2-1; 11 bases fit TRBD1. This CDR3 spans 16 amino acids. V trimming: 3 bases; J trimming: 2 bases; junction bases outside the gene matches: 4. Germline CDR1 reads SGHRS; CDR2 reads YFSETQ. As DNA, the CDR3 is TGCGCCAGCAGCTACGGACAGGGGGCGACCTACAATGAGCAGTTCTTC. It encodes CASSYGQGATYNEQFF.

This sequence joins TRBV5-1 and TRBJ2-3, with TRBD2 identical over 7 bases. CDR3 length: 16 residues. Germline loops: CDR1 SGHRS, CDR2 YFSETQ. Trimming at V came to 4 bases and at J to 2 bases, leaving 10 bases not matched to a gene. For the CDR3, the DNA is TGCGCCAGCAGCCTCCCAGGAGCGGGGTCCACAGATACGCAGTATTTT. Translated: CASSLPGAGSTDTQYF.

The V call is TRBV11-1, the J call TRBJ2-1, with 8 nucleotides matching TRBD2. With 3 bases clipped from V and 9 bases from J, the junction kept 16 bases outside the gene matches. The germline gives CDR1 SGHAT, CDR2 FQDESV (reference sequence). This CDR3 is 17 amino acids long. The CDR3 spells CASSFFVAGTRFTEQFF. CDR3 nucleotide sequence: TGTGCCAGCAGCTTTTTCGTTGCCGGGACTAGATTCACTGAGCAGTTCTTC.

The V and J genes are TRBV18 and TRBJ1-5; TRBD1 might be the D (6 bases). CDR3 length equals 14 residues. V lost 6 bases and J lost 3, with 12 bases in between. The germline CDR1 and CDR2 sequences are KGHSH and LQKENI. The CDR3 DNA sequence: TGTGCCAGCTCCGCGGGACAAAACAATCAGCCCCAGCATTTT. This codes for CASSAGQNNQPQHF.

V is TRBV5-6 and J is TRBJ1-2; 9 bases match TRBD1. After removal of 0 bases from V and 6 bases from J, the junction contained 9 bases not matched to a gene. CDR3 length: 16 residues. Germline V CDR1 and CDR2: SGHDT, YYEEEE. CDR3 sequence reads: CASSLGPGQGGNGYTF. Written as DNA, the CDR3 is TGTGCCAGCAGCTTGGGCCCGGGACAGGGAGGAAATGGCTACACCTTC.

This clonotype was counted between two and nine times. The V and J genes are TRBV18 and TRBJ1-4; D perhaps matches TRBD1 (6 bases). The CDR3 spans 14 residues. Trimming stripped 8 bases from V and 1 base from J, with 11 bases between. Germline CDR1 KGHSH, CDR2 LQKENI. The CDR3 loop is CASATGQTNEKLFF. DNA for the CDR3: TGTGCCAGCGCGACGGGACAAACTAATGAAAAACTGTTTTTT.

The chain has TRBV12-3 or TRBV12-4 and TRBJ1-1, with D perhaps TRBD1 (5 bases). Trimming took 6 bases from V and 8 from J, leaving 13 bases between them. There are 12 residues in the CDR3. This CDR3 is CASSPKNREAFF. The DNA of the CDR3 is TGTGCCAGCAGCCCTAAGAACAGGGAAGCTTTCTTT.

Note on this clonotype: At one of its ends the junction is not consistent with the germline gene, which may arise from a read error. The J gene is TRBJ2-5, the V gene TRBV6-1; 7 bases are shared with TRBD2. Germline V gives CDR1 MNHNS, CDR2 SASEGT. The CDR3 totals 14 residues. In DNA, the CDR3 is TGTGCCAGCAGCGAAGTGGGGGGGTCAAAGACCCAGTACTTC. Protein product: CASSEVGGSKTQYF.